Below, 21 T cell receptor beta chains from the same sample are listed, as sequenced in a study of glioma-infiltrating T cells. The iRepertoire nested amplicon-rescue multiplex PCR amplified TCR alpha and beta CDR3s from RNA. In TCRdb, the multiplex PCR reads were re-called with MiXCR into one record per CDR3 protein. This sample carries about 20,000 distinct CDR3 sequences, around 23% of them seen once, and the ten largest clones take under 15%. Sequenced input: glioma tissue, nonneoplastic brain tissue, or PBMCs (not recorded which). The receptors originated from a human donor with low-grade glioma or glioblastoma, undergoing nonglioma brain surgery, or in good health (not recorded which).

For this clonotype: A much larger clone sits a single nucleotide away, making a read error possible. The gene calls are TRBV10-3 and TRBJ1-5; D may be TRBD1 (6 bases). The CDR3 covers 15 residues. V shed 6 bases and J shed 4 bases, with 16 bases lying between them. In germline, CDR1 is ENHRY, CDR2 SYGVKD. CDR3 DNA: TGTGCCATCAGGAGGGGACACGGGGCAAATCAGCCCCAGCATTTT. The encoded protein is CAIRRGHGANQPQHF.

This clonotype was seen only a few times. The V and J genes are TRBV19 and TRBJ1-5; 7 bases are shared with TRBD1. This CDR3 contains 17 residues. CDR1 is LNHDA, CDR2 SQIVND, per germline (reference sequence). V dropped 6 bases and J dropped 0; count of bases not matched to a gene: 11. This CDR3 reads CASRGRDRLYSNQPQHF. CDR3 DNA: TGTGCCAGTAGGGGCCGGGACAGACTGTATAGCAATCAGCCCCAGCATTTT.

This clonotype was seen at least ten times. The chain carries TRBV19 and TRBJ2-1; 7 nucleotides line up with TRBD1. With 5 bases clipped from V and 2 bases from J, the junction kept 3 bases outside the gene matches. This CDR3 is built from 14 residues. The germline V gene has CDR1 LNHDA and CDR2 SQIVND (reference sequence). The CDR3 region is CASSDRATYNEQFF. The CDR3 DNA sequence: TGTGCCAGTAGTGACAGGGCAACCTACAATGAGCAGTTCTTC.

V is TRBV24-1 and J is TRBJ2-3; perhaps TRBD2 as D (5 bases). Germline V gene sequence: CDR1 KGHDR, CDR2 SFDVKD. The CDR3 covers 12 residues. V was shortened by 3 bases and J by 13 bases, with 13 bases between the two germline ends. CDR3 residues: CATSDAQTNKYF. In DNA, the CDR3 is TGTGCCACCAGTGATGCCCAGACTAACAAGTATTTT.

The chain recombines TRBV7-3 with TRBJ2-3; weak D call: TRBD2 (6 bases). The CDR3 covers 13 residues. Germline-derived CDR1 and CDR2 are SGHTA and FQGTGA. Trimming cost V 5 bases and J 4 bases, with 10 bases left between them. CDR3 nucleotides: TGTGCCAGCAGCCCCCGCGGGGCAGATACGCAGTATTTT. This translates into CASSPRGADTQYF.

This clonotype was counted at least ten times. Here the CDR3 reads CASSLAPNLSNSPLHF. The CDR3 coding sequence is TGTGCCAGCAGCTTAGCGCCGAACTTGTCAAATTCACCCCTCCACTTT. V usage is TRBV7-2 and J usage is TRBJ1-6; D gene ambiguous. The CDR3 runs to 16 residues. The ends were cut back, 0 bases at V and 7 bases at J, with 13 bases in the middle. Germline assignment: CDR1 SGHTA and CDR2 FQGNSA.

Many counts were recorded for this clonotype. This chain connects TRBV4-2 to TRBJ2-3, with 7 bases that match TRBD1. The CDR3 runs to 15 residues. In germline, CDR1 is LGHNA, CDR2 YNFKEQ. V shed 3 bases, J shed 0 bases, and the junction held 3 bases outside the gene matches. CDR3 loop: CASSHKGGSTDTQYF. The CDR3 DNA is TGTGCCAGCAGCCACAAAGGGGGCAGCACAGATACGCAGTATTTT.

There are many counts of this clonotype. This chain connects TRBV7-2 to TRBJ1-1; D call uncertain. Germline V gives CDR1 SGHTA, CDR2 FQGNSA. The CDR3 has 14 amino acids. V shed 4 bases and J shed 0 bases, with 9 bases lying between them. In nucleotides, the CDR3 is TGTGCCAGCAGCTCCCCGTCCATGAACACTGAAGCTTTCTTT. This encodes CASSSPSMNTEAFF.

Ten or more counts support this clonotype. The chain links TRBV4-1 to TRBJ1-1; D is undetermined. The CDR3 is 11 amino acids. V lost 1 base, J lost 11 bases, and 8 bases lay in between. Per the germline V gene, CDR1 is MGHRA and CDR2 is YSYEKL. CDR3 sequence reads: CASSQGVRAFF. CDR3 nucleotides: TGCGCCAGCAGCCAAGGGGTACGTGCTTTCTTT.

This clonotype is categorized as medium-sized. This chain's CDR3 is CASSSYEQVNEKLFF. In DNA form, the CDR3 reads TGTGCCAGCAGTTCCTACGAACAAGTTAATGAAAAACTGTTTTTT. The V and J genes are TRBV27 and TRBJ1-4; unclear D gene. The germline gives CDR1 MNHEY, CDR2 SMNVEV (reference sequence). V gave up 4 bases and J gave up 4 bases, with 13 bases separating them. CDR3 length: 15 residues.

There are many counts of this clonotype. One junction end disagrees with the germline gene, perhaps due to a read error. The chain combines TRBV7-8 with TRBJ1-5; tentative D call: TRBD1 (6 bases). Per germline, CDR1 SGHVS and CDR2 FQNEAQ. The CDR3 has 16 residues. CDR3 protein: CASSSSGRGGNQPQHF. The CDR3 region has the DNA TGTGCCAGCAGCTCGAGCGGCAGGGGTGGCAACCAGCCCCAGCATTTT.

This clonotype was observed many times. This chain links TRBV7-2 with TRBJ2-7; the D gene is possibly TRBD1 (5 bases). Germline lookup yields CDR1 SGHTA and CDR2 FQGNSA. The CDR3 totals 14 residues. The germline V and J ends were trimmed by 6 bases and 0 bases, with 12 bases remaining between them. DNA of the CDR3: TGTGCCAGCAGACAAGGACACGGCTCCTACGAGCAGTACTTC. It is translated as CASRQGHGSYEQYF.

The genes are TRBV5-1 and TRBJ2-1, with TRBD2 matching 9 bases. Germline CDR1 SGHRS, CDR2 YFSETQ. The junction had 11 bases not matched to a gene; V was cut back by 3 bases and J by 7 bases. The CDR3 is 16 residues long. The DNA of the CDR3 is TGCGCCAGCAGCTCCGCGGGGGGGCCGATGGTTAATGAGCAGTTCTTC. It is translated as CASSSAGGPMVNEQFF.

The chain combines TRBV20-1 with TRBJ2-1, with D possibly matching TRBD2 (6 bases). This CDR3 spans 13 amino acids. Germline loops: CDR1 DFQATT, CDR2 SNEGSKA (reference sequence). V dropped 3 bases and J dropped 7 bases, with 13 bases sitting between them. This CDR3 is CSASTAGDNEQFF. For the CDR3, the DNA is TGCAGTGCTAGTACAGCGGGCGATAATGAGCAGTTCTTC.

This clonotype was found many times. The V gene is TRBV3-1, the J gene TRBJ2-5; tentatively, D is TRBD1 or TRBD2 (5 bases each). The CDR3 has 15 residues. The V end lost 6 bases, the J end lost 3 bases, and 17 bases lay between the germline ends. Germline lookup yields CDR1 LGHDT and CDR2 YNNKEL (reference sequence). The CDR3: CASSGPGRSKETQYF. CDR3 DNA sequence: TGTGCCAGCAGTGGCCCGGGACGGAGTAAAGAGACCCAGTACTTC.

This clonotype is classed as medium-sized (0.01 to 0.1%). This sequence joins TRBV6-1 and TRBJ1-6; D gene uncertain. CDR1 and CDR2 from the germline V gene are MNHNS and SASEGT. Trimming left V 1 base short and J 8 bases short, with 15 bases between. This CDR3 has 16 residues. CDR3 in DNA: TGTGCCAGCAGTGAAGGGTTCAGGATCACTCATTCACCCCTCCACTTT. Translation gives CASSEGFRITHSPLHF.

Note on this clonotype: A junction end diverges from the germline sequence, so it may reflect a read error. The chain employs TRBV6-2 or TRBV6-3 and TRBJ2-7, with D maybe TRBD1 (6 bases). The CDR3 length is 10 residues. The germline CDR1 and CDR2 sequences are MNHEY and SVGEGT. The CDR3 nucleotides read TGTGCCATCAGCGCTATTCGACAGGACTTC. This translates into CAISAIRQDF.

The V and J genes are TRBV19 and TRBJ2-3; weak D call: TRBD1 (6 bases). With 5 bases removed from V and 0 bases from J, the gap between germline ends came to 12 bases. Germline lookup yields CDR1 LNHDA and CDR2 SQIVND (reference sequence). The CDR3 length is 15 residues. The CDR3 spells CASSGGGASTDTQYF. As DNA, the CDR3 is TGTGCCAGTAGTGGGGGCGGAGCTAGCACAGATACGCAGTATTTT.

Concerning this clonotype itself: A read error may be the cause here, since a much bigger clone is one base away. The chain has TRBV20-1 and TRBJ2-1; possible D gene TRBD1, 5 bases. Trimming left V 5 bases short and J 4 bases short, with 18 bases between. The V gene's germline CDR1 is DFQATT and CDR2 SNEGSKA (reference sequence). The CDR3 totals 15 residues. The CDR3 DNA follows: TGCAGTGCTTCCTTAGGGGCAGCCAGTTACAATGAGCAGTTCTTC. It encodes CSASLGAASYNEQFF.

Many counts were recorded for this clonotype. The chain employs TRBV6-1 and TRBJ2-2, with a possible D match to TRBD2 (6 bases). The CDR3 is made up of 14 amino acids. V shed 5 bases and J shed 7 bases, with 14 bases lying between them. Germline CDR1 is MNHNS and CDR2 is SASEGT. In nucleotides, the CDR3 is TGTGCCAGCAGTTTAGAGACTAGGAGCGGGGAGCTGTTTTTT. It yields the protein CASSLETRSGELFF.

This clonotype appeared many times. Written as DNA, the CDR3 is TGTGCCAGCAGTGTGACACTTCGGGAGCAGTTCTTC. It codes for CASSVTLREQFF. The chain couples TRBV27 to TRBJ2-1, with D uncertain. The length of the CDR3 is 12 residues. The germline V gene encodes CDR1 MNHEY and CDR2 SMNVEV (reference sequence). The germline V and J ends were trimmed by 5 bases and 10 bases, with 12 bases remaining between them.